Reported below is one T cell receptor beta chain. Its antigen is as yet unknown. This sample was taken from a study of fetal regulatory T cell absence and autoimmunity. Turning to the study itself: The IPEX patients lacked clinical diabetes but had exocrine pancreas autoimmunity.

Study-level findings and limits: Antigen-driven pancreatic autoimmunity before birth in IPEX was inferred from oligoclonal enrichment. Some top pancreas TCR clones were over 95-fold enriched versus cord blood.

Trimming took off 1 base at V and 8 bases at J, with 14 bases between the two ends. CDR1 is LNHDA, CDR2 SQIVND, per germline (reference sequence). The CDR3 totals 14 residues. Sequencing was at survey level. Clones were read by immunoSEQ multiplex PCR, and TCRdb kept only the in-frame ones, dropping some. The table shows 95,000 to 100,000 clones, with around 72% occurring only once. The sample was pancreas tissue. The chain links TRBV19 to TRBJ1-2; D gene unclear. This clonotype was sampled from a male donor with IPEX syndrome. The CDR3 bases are TGTGCCAGTAGTATAGGCCCTGAACATAGGGGCTACACCTTC. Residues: CASSIGPEHRGYTF.